The clone carrying this TCR beta chain appeared once. This sample was taken from a study of blood T cell repertoires in COVID-19. Across the study: From T cells, B-cell-depleted T cells, or PBMCs came the material, which was cDNA or gDNA.

V trimming: 6 bases; J trimming: 9 bases; junction bases outside the gene matches: 14. This CDR3 comprises 18 residues. Germline V gene lookup returns CDR1 LNHDA and CDR2 SQIVND (reference sequence). How the authors handled the data: For nucleated cells, counts were estimated from reference gene primer amplification. Profiling relied on immunoSEQ multiplex PCR, and the TCRdb table lists in-frame clones only, not all of them. The V and J calls and clone size come from that table; D and trimming were worked out from the DNA. This sample carries some 170,000 clones, about 80% of them seen once, and the ten largest clones take approximately 9%.

Sequencing used peripheral blood. This clonotype originated in a woman aged 45-65 years with active or convalescent COVID-19. The chain carries TRBV19 and TRBJ2-1; 16 bases agree with TRBD2. Written as DNA, the CDR3 is TGTGCCAGTAGGCCGGGACTAGCGGGAGGGCCGCGCATCGGTGAGCAGTTCTTC. It encodes CASRPGLAGGPRIGEQFF.